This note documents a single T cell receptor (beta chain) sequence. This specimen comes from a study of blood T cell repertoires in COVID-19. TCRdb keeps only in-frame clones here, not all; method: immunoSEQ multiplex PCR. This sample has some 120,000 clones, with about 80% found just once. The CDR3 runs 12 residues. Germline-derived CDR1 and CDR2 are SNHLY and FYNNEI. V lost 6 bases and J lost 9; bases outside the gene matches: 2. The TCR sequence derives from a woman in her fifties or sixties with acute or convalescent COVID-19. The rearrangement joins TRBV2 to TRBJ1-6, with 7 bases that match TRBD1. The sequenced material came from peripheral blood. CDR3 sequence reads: CASRTGPSPLHF. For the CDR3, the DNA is TGTGCCAGCAGGACAGGGCCTTCACCCCTCCACTTT.